Shown below are 18 T cell receptor beta chains from a single sample sequenced in a study of T cell clonotyping in hematopoietic cell transplantation. The repertoire was sequenced with immunoSEQ multiplex PCR; TCRdb's copy has only in-frame clones and lacks some. The repertoire includes about 15,000 clones, 80% to 90% of them detected once, and approximately 4% sits in the top ten. Sequencing was performed on peripheral blood mononuclear cells. The receptors were sampled from a woman in her thirties or forties in good health. Some clones in this sample may be carry-over from other donors' samples.

This sequence joins TRBV6-5 and TRBJ2-1; D unclear. The CDR3 consists of 13 residues. Germline V gene data show CDR1 as MNHEY and CDR2 as SVGAGI. With 0 bases removed from V and 6 bases from J, the gap between germline ends came to 6 bases. The CDR3 reads CASSYSASNEQFF. DNA for the CDR3: TGTGCCAGCAGTTACTCTGCCAGCAATGAGCAGTTCTTC.

The chain joins TRBV5-1 to TRBJ2-3; D ambiguous. Per germline, CDR1 SGHRS and CDR2 YFSETQ. Trimming shortened V by 6 bases and J by 4 bases, and 15 bases separated the two germline ends. There are 14 residues in the CDR3. The CDR3 region is CASTTLLESDTQYF. CDR3 coding DNA: TGCGCCAGCACGACCCTCTTGGAGTCAGATACGCAGTATTTT.

The chain recombines TRBV7-9 with TRBJ2-3, with D hard to call. This CDR3 spans 11 amino acids. CDR1 is SEHNR, CDR2 FQNEAQ, per germline (reference sequence). V was trimmed by 4 bases and J by 2 bases, leaving 1 base between them. The CDR3 bases are TGTGCCAGCAGCTACACAGATACGCAGTATTTT. It specifies CASSYTDTQYF. The entire variable domain, with the rest obtained from reference TRBV7-9 and TRBJ2-3, is as follows: DTGVSQNPRHKITKRGQNVTFRCDPISEHNRLYWYRQTLGQGPEFLTYFQNEAQLEKSRLLSDRFSAERPKGSFSTLEIQRTEQGDSAMYLCASSYTDTQYFGPGTRLTVL.

The chain combines TRBV25-1 with TRBJ2-2, with TRBD1 identical over 8 bases. Germline CDR1 reads MGHDK; CDR2 reads SYGVNS. The V and J ends lost 6 bases and 3 bases, in that order; junction bases with no gene match: 3. The CDR3 sequence is 14 residues long. Here the CDR3 reads CASSQQGDTGELFF. CDR3 DNA sequence: TGTGCCAGCAGCCAACAGGGGGACACCGGGGAGCTGTTTTTT. The complete variable domain, with remaining parts taken from reference TRBV25-1 and TRBJ2-2, reads EADIYQTPRYLVIGTGKKITLECSQTMGHDKMYWYQQDPGMELHLIHYSYGVNSTEKGDLSSESTVSRIRTEHFPLTLESARPSHTSQYLCASSQQGDTGELFFGEGSRLTVL.

V usage is TRBV25-1 and J usage is TRBJ1-5; D may be TRBD1 (5 bases). This CDR3 is 16 amino acids long. Germline assignment: CDR1 MGHDK and CDR2 SYGVNS. Trimming took 4 bases from V and 6 from J, leaving 19 bases between them. The CDR3 nucleotides read TGTGCCAGCAGTGGGGCCGGGGGGGTCGGGGTTCAGCCCCAGCATTTT. This gives the protein CASSGAGGVGVQPQHF.

The gene calls are TRBV14 and TRBJ2-7; the D is unclear. Germline V gene lookup returns CDR1 SGHDN and CDR2 FVKESK. V was shortened by 3 bases and J by 3 bases, with 3 bases between the two germline ends. CDR3 length: 11 amino acids. The CDR3 bases are TGTGCCAGCAGCCACCTCTACGAGCAGTACTTC. Encoded protein: CASSHLYEQYF.

The rearrangement joins TRBV19 to TRBJ2-7, with D maybe TRBD1 (7 bases). CDR1 is LNHDA and CDR2 is SQIVND in the germline V gene (reference sequence). The CDR3 covers 14 residues. V shed 1 base and J shed 4 bases, with 11 bases lying between them. The CDR3 sequence: CASSIVAGGYEQYF. The DNA for the CDR3 is TGTGCCAGTAGTATAGTGGCAGGGGGGTACGAGCAGTACTTC.

This clone was recorded once. The chain combines TRBV21-1 with TRBJ2-3; the table's D call of TRBD1 was not tested on the DNA. TRBV21-1 is annotated as a pseudogene. The CDR3 consists of 21 residues. The CDR3 coding sequence is TGTGCCAGCAGCAGCATTACTTCCCGATCGGGGGGACAGGGGGCTACAGATACGCAGTATTTT. Residues: CASSSITSRSGGQGATDTQYF.

A single count supports this clone. The rearrangement links TRBV6-6 to TRBJ1-1; D call uncertain. Germline CDR1 reads MNHNY; CDR2 reads SVGAGI (reference sequence). The V and J ends lost 5 bases and 12 bases respectively, with 10 bases between them. The CDR3 runs to 10 residues. The CDR3 nucleotides are TGTGCCAGCAGTACTTGGAGGACTTTCTTT. Translation: CASSTWRTFF.

V is TRBV4-1 and J is TRBJ1-5, with TRBD1 as a possible D gene (6 bases). The length of the CDR3 is 13 residues. V was cut by 3 bases and J by 7 bases, with 10 bases left in between. The germline V gene has CDR1 MGHRA and CDR2 YSYEKL. CDR3 in DNA: TGCGCCAGCAGCCACACACAGGGACAGCCCCAGCATTTT. This gives the protein CASSHTQGQPQHF.

A few counts support this clone. V and J are TRBV6-1 and TRBJ2-7; 9 bases are a match to TRBD1. CDR1 and CDR2 from the germline V gene are MNHNS and SASEGT. V was clipped by 5 bases and J by 2 bases; unmatched bases: 4. The CDR3 contains 14 residues. The CDR3 region is CASSRDRAAYEQYF. DNA for the CDR3: TGTGCCAGCAGTAGGGACAGGGCGGCCTACGAGCAGTACTTC.

The table lists this clone with a count of one. The J gene is TRBJ2-3, the V gene TRBV7-2; no clear D gene. Germline V lookup: CDR1 SGHTA, CDR2 FQGNSA. This CDR3 comprises 12 residues. The ends were cut back, 7 bases at V and 3 bases at J, with 8 bases in the middle. CDR3: CASNPRTDTQYF. DNA for the CDR3: TGTGCCAGCAACCCCCGAACAGATACGCAGTATTTT. The entire variable domain, with the rest obtained from reference TRBV7-2 and TRBJ2-3, is as follows: GAGVSQSPSNKVTEKGKDVELRCDPISGHTALYWYRQSLGQGLEFLIYFQGNSAPDKSGLPSDRFSAERTGGSVSTLTIQRTQQEDSAVYLCASNPRTDTQYFGPGTRLTVL.

The V gene is TRBV28, the J gene TRBJ1-2; the D gene is possibly TRBD1 (5 bases). Trimming took 6 bases from V and 7 from J, leaving 21 bases between them. CDR1 and CDR2 from the germline V gene are MDHEN and SYDVKM. This CDR3 region has 15 residues. The CDR3 sequence: CASRPPRGGAGGYTF. In DNA form, the CDR3 reads TGTGCCAGCAGGCCTCCGCGGGGAGGGGCGGGTGGCTACACCTTC.

This clone was seen a few times. A much larger clone sits a single nucleotide away, making a read error possible. The chain combines TRBV7-3 with TRBJ2-1; no definite D call. The germline V gene has CDR1 SGHTA and CDR2 FQGTGA. The CDR3 is 12 residues long. Trimming left V 5 bases short and J 5 bases short, with 7 bases between. CDR3 bases: TGTGCCAGCAGCCACGGTAACAATGAGCAGTTCTTC. As protein: CASSHGNNEQFF.

V is TRBV7-6 and J is TRBJ2-7, with D perhaps TRBD1 (6 bases). Trimming pared 1 base from V and 5 bases from J, leaving 12 bases between. Germline loops: CDR1 SGHVS, CDR2 FNYEAQ. The CDR3 has 14 residues. The CDR3 nucleotides read TGTGCCAGCAGCTTAGGGGCAGGGGCCCACGAGCAGTACTTC. The encoded protein is CASSLGAGAHEQYF.

V gene TRBV11-3 combines with J gene TRBJ1-2; D may be TRBD1 (5 bases). Germline V gene sequence: CDR1 SGHNT, CDR2 YENEEA. V was shortened by 1 base and J by 0 bases, with 9 bases between the two germline ends. The CDR3 is 15 amino acids. CDR3 bases: TGTGCCAGCAGCTTAGGGCGAGGGGCTAACTATGGCTACACCTTC. Encoded protein: CASSLGRGANYGYTF.

The rearrangement links TRBV4-3 to TRBJ2-3; D call uncertain. There are 14 residues in the CDR3. Trimming took 1 base from V and 4 from J, leaving 9 bases between them. Germline assignment: CDR1 LGHNA and CDR2 YSLEER. The CDR3 sequence: CASSQGSSADTQYF. CDR3 sequence (DNA): TGCGCCAGCAGCCAAGGATCGAGCGCAGATACGCAGTATTTT.

The gene calls are TRBV19 and TRBJ2-7; the match to TRBD2 covers 8 bases. The CDR3 runs to 14 residues. The V gene's germline CDR1 is LNHDA and CDR2 SQIVND (reference sequence). J was trimmed by 3 bases and V by 5 bases; bases with no gene match: 6. CDR3 sequence reads: CASSPGGVGYEQYF. Written as DNA, the CDR3 is TGTGCCAGTAGTCCCGGGGGGGTAGGCTACGAGCAGTACTTC.